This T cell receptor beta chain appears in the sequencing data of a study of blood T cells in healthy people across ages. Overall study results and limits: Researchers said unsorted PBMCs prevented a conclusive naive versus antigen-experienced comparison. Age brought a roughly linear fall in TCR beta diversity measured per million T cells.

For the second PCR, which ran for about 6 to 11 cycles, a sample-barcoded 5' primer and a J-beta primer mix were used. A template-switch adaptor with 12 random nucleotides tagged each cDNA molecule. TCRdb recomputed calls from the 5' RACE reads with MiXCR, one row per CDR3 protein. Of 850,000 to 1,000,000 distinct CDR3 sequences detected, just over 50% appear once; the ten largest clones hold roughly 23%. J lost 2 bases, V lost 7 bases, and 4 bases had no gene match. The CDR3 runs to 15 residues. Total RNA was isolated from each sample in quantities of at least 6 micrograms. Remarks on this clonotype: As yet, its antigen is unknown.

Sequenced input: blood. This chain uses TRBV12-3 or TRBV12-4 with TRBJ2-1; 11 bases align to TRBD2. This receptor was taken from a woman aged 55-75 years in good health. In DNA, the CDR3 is TGTGCCAGCACCCCGACTAGCGGGGCCTACAATGAGCAGTTCTTC. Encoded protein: CASTPTSGAYNEQFF.